Shown below are 10 T cell receptor beta chains from a single sample sequenced in a study of shared clonotypes between healthy human individuals. The assay was immunoSEQ multiplex PCR, and TCRdb's table has in-frame clones only and misses some. Of approximately 980,000 clones detected, approximately 80% appear once; the ten largest clones hold roughly 1.5%. Sequencing was done on a sample of memory CD4+ T cells sorted from blood. Described subset: CD45RA-negative fraction. The receptor set was obtained from a man aged 18 to 35 in good health.

This chain uses TRBV30 with TRBJ1-6, with 8 bases lining up with TRBD1. The CDR3 sequence is 14 residues long. CDR1 is GTSNPN and CDR2 is SVGIG in the germline V gene (reference sequence). V was clipped by 3 bases and J by 9 bases; unmatched bases: 7. CDR3 nucleotide sequence: TGTGCCTGGAGCCAAGGACAGGGCGGTTCACCCCTCCACTTT. It encodes CAWSQGQGGSPLHF.

V gene TRBV25-1 combines with J gene TRBJ2-7; weak D call: TRBD2 (6 bases). The CDR3 spans 12 residues. Germline assignment: CDR1 MGHDK and CDR2 SYGVNS. Trimming took off 4 bases at V and 3 bases at J, with 7 bases between the two ends. The CDR3 sequence: CASSARDYEQYF. CDR3 nucleotides: TGTGCCAGCAGTGCGCGGGACTACGAGCAGTACTTC.

The rearrangement joins TRBV2 to TRBJ1-1, with D perhaps matching TRBD1 (6 bases). V lost 2 bases and J 1 base, leaving 11 bases between the germline ends. The CDR3 covers 15 residues. The germline CDR1 and CDR2 sequences are SNHLY and FYNNEI. CDR3 sequence (DNA): TGTGCCAGCAGTGAATGGGCAGGGGAGAACACTGAAGCTTTCTTT. It translates to CASSEWAGENTEAFF.

V and J are TRBV10-2 and TRBJ2-5; D possibly uses TRBD1 or TRBD2 (7 bases each). This CDR3 is 14 amino acids long. Trimming shortened V by 7 bases and J by 1 base, and 13 bases separated the two germline ends. Germline lookup yields CDR1 WSHSY and CDR2 SAAADI. CDR3 in DNA: TGCGCCAGCATCCCAGGGGGGGCCCAAGAGACCCAGTACTTC. Translation: CASIPGGAQETQYF.

This clone has just a few counts. This chain links TRBV18 with TRBJ2-1; 8 nucleotides line up with TRBD2. Losses at the gene ends were 2 bases for V and 2 bases for J; bases not matched to a gene: 2. The CDR3 spans 15 residues. Germline CDR1 reads KGHSH; CDR2 reads LQKENI. The DNA for the CDR3 is TGTGCCAGCTCACCAGTTAGCGGGACCTACAATGAGCAGTTCTTC. Translating it yields CASSPVSGTYNEQFF.

The chain has TRBV10-3 and TRBJ2-3, with D perhaps being TRBD1 or TRBD2 (5 bases each). Germline V CDR1 and CDR2: ENHRY, SYGVKD. The CDR3 contains 15 residues. V lost 4 bases and J lost 3, with 14 bases in between. In nucleotides, the CDR3 is TGTGCCATCAGTGGCCTTGGGGGTATGACAGATACGCAGTATTTT. Protein product: CAISGLGGMTDTQYF.

V usage is TRBV6-5 and J usage is TRBJ1-2; weak D call: TRBD1 (5 bases). Per germline, CDR1 MNHEY and CDR2 SVGAGI. The CDR3 is 14 amino acids. With 7 bases removed from V and 4 bases from J, the gap between germline ends came to 16 bases. CDR3 nucleotide sequence: TGTGCCAGCACCCCAACGGGGGGTCCCTATGGCTACACCTTC. The encoded protein is CASTPTGGPYGYTF.

The chain recombines TRBV28 with TRBJ2-5; D is unresolved. The CDR3 has 14 amino acids. The ends were cut back, 0 bases at V and 4 bases at J, with 9 bases in the middle. Germline V gives CDR1 MDHEN, CDR2 SYDVKM. The CDR3 coding sequence is TGTGCCAGCAGTTTATGGGCCTCTCCAGAGACCCAGTACTTC. This codes for CASSLWASPETQYF.

This chain connects TRBV7-2 to TRBJ2-5; 8 nucleotides align to TRBD1. With V trimmed by 2 bases and J by 5 bases, 1 base remained unmatched. Per the germline V gene, CDR1 is SGHTA and CDR2 is FQGNSA. The CDR3 is 13 amino acids. CDR3 residues: CASSLQGAETQYF. The CDR3 DNA reads as TGTGCCAGCAGCTTACAGGGGGCGGAGACCCAGTACTTC.

The CDR3 region has the DNA TGCGCCAGCAGCTTCGGGACAGGCATCAGCACAGATACGCAGTATTTT. Amino acid sequence: CASSFGTGISTDTQYF. This chain joins TRBV5-1 and TRBJ2-3; 8 positions match TRBD1. This CDR3 is built from 16 residues. V shed 2 bases and J 0 bases; nucleotides not matched to a gene: 5. Looked up from germline, CDR1 is SGHRS and CDR2 is YFSETQ.